This TCR beta chain was identified in a study of Ad26.COV2.S vaccination and SARS-CoV-2 variants. Turning to the study itself: Participants got Ad26.COV2.S intramuscularly, once or twice 56 days apart.

CDR1 MDHEN and CDR2 SYDVKM come from the germline V gene. There are 15 residues in the CDR3. The V segment lost 5 bases and the J segment 5 bases; nucleotides outside the gene matches: 8. Treatment of the sample: some 20 received Ad26.COV2.S at low or high dose, single or two shots; 5 received placebo; per-sample allocation not given. All samples were drawn on day 63, counting from the first vaccine or placebo injection. Donation came from an adult in Boston who was aged 18-55 years. Notes on this clone: The antigen remains undetermined.

TCRdb's copy holds only in-frame clones and misses some; the assay was immunoSEQ multiplex PCR. Found here are about 400,000 clones, about 91% of them singletons; the top ten hold 1.9%. Regarding the study as a whole: Non-spike TCR breadth did not differ much between vaccine and placebo recipients. It was vaccine recipients, not placebo recipients, who had the higher spike-specific TCR breadth.

This TCR was recovered from a person aged 18 to 65 who received the Ad26.COV2.S COVID-19 vaccine or a placebo. V gene TRBV28 combines with J gene TRBJ2-7; TRBD1 agrees at 11 bases. Sequenced here: peripheral blood, sampled in a trial of Ad26.COV2.S vaccine versus placebo. The CDR3 loop reads CASSVSGQGDHEQYF. The CDR3 DNA sequence: TGTGCCAGCAGTGTCTCGGGACAGGGGGACCACGAGCAGTACTTC.